Shown below are 23 T cell receptor beta chains from a single sample sequenced in a study of T cells in Graves' hyperthyroidism and ophthalmopathy. Amplification of TCR beta CDR3 regions was performed using RNA transcripts as template. RT-PCR in the first round (using the HTBI primer set) targeted the TCR CDR3. TCRdb re-analysed the multiplex PCR reads in MiXCR, keeping a single row per CDR3 protein. Of roughly 660,000 distinct CDR3 sequences in the sample, roughly a sixth are singletons; the top ten hold less than 20%. Sequencing was done on a sample of blood. The receptor source for this set is a man in his forties or fifties with Graves' hyperthyroidism.

The chain carries TRBV6-1 and TRBJ2-1, with D possibly TRBD2 on 7 matching bases. V shed 6 bases and J shed 7 bases, with 19 bases lying between them. The CDR3 totals 15 residues. CDR1 MNHNS and CDR2 SASEGT come from the germline V gene. Here the CDR3 DNA reads TGTGCCAGCAGAGGGGGGGCTTCCCCTGGGAATGAGCAGTTCTTC. Translation gives CASRGGASPGNEQFF.

This clonotype has only a few counts. The chain combines TRBV20-1 with TRBJ2-4, with D possibly TRBD2 on 6 matching bases. The V end lost 3 bases, the J end lost 12 bases, and 12 bases lay between the germline ends. Germline values: CDR1 DFQATT, CDR2 SNEGSKA (reference sequence). This CDR3 is 11 amino acids long. This CDR3 is CSASVGGGQYF. CDR3 nucleotides: TGCAGTGCTAGTGTGGGGGGTGGTCAGTACTTC.

The chain has TRBV28 and TRBJ1-5; no firm D call. The CDR3 sequence is 13 residues long. V was pared by 8 bases and J by 5 bases, with 13 bases between. Looked up from germline, CDR1 is MDHEN and CDR2 is SYDVKM. The CDR3 here is CASHSGFDQPQHF. The CDR3 DNA follows: TGTGCCAGCCACTCCGGGTTCGATCAGCCCCAGCATTTT.

This clonotype was recorded a few times. The chain recombines TRBV6-2 or TRBV6-3 with TRBJ2-1, with a weak D call TRBD2 (5 bases). V lost 8 bases and J lost 12, with 17 bases in between. Germline V lookup: CDR1 MNHEY, CDR2 SVGEGT. CDR3 length: 12 residues. The CDR3 DNA reads TGTGCCAGCGCATTGGACTCCCCTGTGCAGTTCTTC. Translation: CASALDSPVQFF.

On this clonotype itself: Given a much more abundant clone one base away, this may be a read error. V is TRBV11-3 and J is TRBJ1-1, with 8 bases identical to TRBD1. The germline V gene encodes CDR1 SGHNT and CDR2 YENEEA. The CDR3 has 13 residues. The CDR3 is CASSPTGDSEALF. The CDR3, as DNA: TGTGCCAGCAGCCCGACAGGGGACTCTGAAGCTCTCTTT.

This clonotype was detected ten times or more. The chain has TRBV10-3 and TRBJ2-7; D remains unclear. The CDR3 is made up of 17 amino acids. V dropped 0 bases and J dropped 0 bases, with 15 bases sitting between them. Germline V gene lookup returns CDR1 ENHRY and CDR2 SYGVKD. CDR3 amino acids: CAISESSLRRSSYEQYF. CDR3 nucleotide sequence: TGTGCCATCAGTGAGTCGAGTCTGCGAAGGAGCTCCTACGAGCAGTACTTC.

The J gene is TRBJ1-1, the V gene TRBV6-1, with D possibly matching TRBD1 (5 bases). The CDR3 has 16 residues. Germline V gene data show CDR1 as MNHNS and CDR2 as SASEGT. The ends were cut back, 5 bases at V and 3 bases at J, with 19 bases in the middle. CDR3 in amino acids: CASSSVATGLDTEAFF. In DNA, the CDR3 is TGTGCCAGCAGTTCTGTGGCTACAGGACTAGACACTGAAGCTTTCTTT.

On this clonotype itself: A much larger clone differs from this one at a single base, so this may be a read error. The CDR3 here is CASDRGNSSLHF. CDR3 DNA: TGTGCCAGCGACAGGGGTAATTCATCCCTCCACTTT. J is TRBJ1-6 and V is TRBV7-3; 8 bases agree with TRBD1. The CDR3 runs 12 residues. CDR1 is SGHTA and CDR2 is FQGTGA in the germline V gene.

This clonotype was seen ten or more times. V is TRBV5-1 and J is TRBJ1-4, with D perhaps matching TRBD1 (5 bases). This CDR3 has 14 amino acids. In germline, CDR1 is SGHRS, CDR2 YFSETQ. Trimming removed 0 bases from V and 8 bases from J, with 11 bases in between. Here the CDR3 DNA reads TGCGCCAGCAGCTTGGAGGCAGGGCGAGAAAAACTGTTTTTT. This sequence encodes CASSLEAGREKLFF.

The sample holds many counts of this clonotype. The chain employs TRBV12-3 or TRBV12-4 and TRBJ1-5; TRBD1 matches at 10 bases. The V and J ends lost 6 bases and 11 bases, in that order; junction bases with no gene match: 10. This CDR3 has 14 amino acids. Here the CDR3 reads CASSPGTGVWAQHF. For the CDR3, the DNA is TGTGCCAGCAGCCCCGGGACAGGGGTCTGGGCCCAGCATTTT.

The chain recombines TRBV7-2 with TRBJ1-5; the D gene is possibly TRBD1 (5 bases). The germline CDR1 and CDR2 sequences are SGHTA and FQGNSA. V was cut by 2 bases and J by 2 bases, with 10 bases left in between. The CDR3 is 15 residues long. The CDR3 protein is CASSLSGTRNQPQHF. CDR3 nucleotides: TGTGCCAGCAGCTTATCCGGGACGCGCAATCAGCCCCAGCATTTT.

This clonotype was detected many times. The chain couples TRBV7-2 to TRBJ1-1; TRBD1 might be the D (5 bases). Looked up from germline, CDR1 is SGHTA and CDR2 is FQGNSA. The CDR3 is 15 residues long. The V end was cut by 1 base, the J end by 5 bases, with 14 bases between. The CDR3 sequence: CASSLGSWGATEAFF. In DNA, the CDR3 is TGTGCCAGCAGCTTAGGGTCATGGGGCGCGACTGAAGCTTTCTTT.

This clonotype was observed a handful of times. This chain links TRBV20-1 with TRBJ1-1; 8 bases line up with TRBD1. There are 14 residues in the CDR3. The germline V gene encodes CDR1 DFQATT and CDR2 SNEGSKA (reference sequence). The junction had 4 bases not matched to a gene; V was cut back by 3 bases and J by 1 base. The CDR3 nucleotides are TGCAGTGCTAGGCAGGGGGCGGCGAACACTGAAGCTTTCTTT. It yields the protein CSARQGAANTEAFF.

In its sample, this clonotype was seen many times. This rearrangement joins TRBV11-2 to TRBJ2-2; possible D gene TRBD2, 5 bases. The CDR3 extends over 15 amino acids. V gave up 5 bases and J gave up 6 bases, with 16 bases separating them. The germline V gene has CDR1 SGHAT and CDR2 FQNNGV. The CDR3 sequence is CASSPGLAVPGELFF. CDR3 coding DNA: TGTGCCAGCAGCCCCGGGCTAGCTGTACCCGGGGAGCTGTTTTTT.

This clonotype was detected a few times. The junction departs from germline at one end; a sequencing error may be responsible. This chain links TRBV3-1 with TRBJ1-5, with D perhaps matching TRBD1 (5 bases). The germline CDR1 and CDR2 sequences are LGHDT and YNNKEL (reference sequence). The CDR3 runs 14 residues. The CDR3 region is CACSQLSGNQPQHF. The CDR3 coding sequence is TGTGCCTGCAGCCAGTTGTCAGGGAATCAGCCCCAGCATTTT.

This clonotype was recorded at least ten times. The chain couples TRBV2 to TRBJ1-2, with 8 positions matching TRBD1. Germline CDR1 SNHLY, CDR2 FYNNEI. Trimming took 10 bases from V and 6 from J; bases not matched to a gene: 10. This CDR3 has 13 residues. CDR3 amino acids: CATNRGVRDGYTF. The CDR3 nucleotides are TGTGCCACTAACAGGGGGGTACGAGATGGCTACACCTTC.

Points on this clonotype: With a much larger clone just one base away, this may be a read error. This chain links TRBV2 with TRBJ2-5; D possibly corresponds to TRBD2 (5 bases). This CDR3 is 14 amino acids long. V was cut by 6 bases and J by 5 bases, with 16 bases left in between. Germline V gene sequence: CDR1 SNHLY, CDR2 FYNNEI. CDR3 coding DNA: TGTGCCAGCAGCCTCCTATTTGGCGGGGAGACCCAGTACTTC. Translation: CASSLLFGGETQYF. The full variable domain, completed using reference TRBV2 and TRBJ2-5, is EPEVTQTPSHQVTQMGQEVILRCVPISNHLYFYWYRQILGQKVEFLVSFYNNEISEKSEIFDDQFSVERPDGSNFTLKIRSTKLEDSAMYFCASSLLFGGETQYFGPGTRLLVL.

The rearrangement uses TRBV12-3 or TRBV12-4 and TRBJ2-7; no firm D call. V lost 6 bases to trimming and J lost 7 bases, with 10 bases between them. This CDR3 spans 11 amino acids. This CDR3 reads CASSRWLEQYF. The CDR3 bases are TGTGCCAGCAGCCGATGGTTAGAGCAGTACTTC.

This clonotype ranks as medium-sized (0.01 to 0.1%). This chain joins TRBV27 and TRBJ2-3; 8 bases are shared with TRBD1. The CDR3 contains 16 residues. Germline CDR1 MNHEY, CDR2 SMNVEV (reference sequence). With V trimmed by 7 bases and J by 2 bases, 11 bases remained unmatched. The CDR3, as DNA: TGTGCCAGCAACCCGACAGGGGTCGGGGACACAGATACGCAGTATTTT. Residues: CASNPTGVGDTDTQYF.

The table lists this clonotype with many counts. A junction end diverges from the germline sequence, so it may reflect a read error. The chain uses TRBV11-2 and TRBJ2-5; TRBD1 agrees at 8 bases. The CDR3 is made up of 15 amino acids. Germline-derived CDR1 and CDR2 are SGHAT and FQNNGV. The DNA for the CDR3 is TGTGCCAGCAGTTTAGCGGACAGGGTAGGAGAGACCCAGTACTTC. Translation: CASSLADRVGETQYF.

This clonotype was seen at least ten times. The genes are TRBV6-5 and TRBJ2-1, with TRBD2 identical over 14 bases. This CDR3 contains 19 residues. CDR1 and CDR2 (germline): MNHEY, SVGAGI. The V gene end was trimmed by 0 bases and the J gene end by 2 bases; junction bases not matched to a gene: 6. Here the CDR3 DNA reads TGTGCCAGCAGTTACTCCTCCGGGACTAGCGGGAGCACCTACAATGAGCAGTTCTTC. Residues: CASSYSSGTSGSTYNEQFF.

In regard to this clonotype: A read error may explain this, as a much larger clone is one base away. The chain carries TRBV12-3 or TRBV12-4 and TRBJ1-2, with 7 nucleotides matching TRBD1. The CDR3 is made up of 15 amino acids. For the CDR3, the DNA is TGTGCCAGCAGTCTCCGGGACAGTTTAAACTATGGCCACACCTTC. This codes for CASSLRDSLNYGHTF.

The chain recombines TRBV4-2 with TRBJ2-7; tentative D call: TRBD2 (6 bases). From germline, CDR1 is LGHNA and CDR2 YNFKEQ. The CDR3 consists of 18 residues. Trimming stripped 0 bases from V and 3 bases from J, with 21 bases between. The CDR3 sequence: CASSQDRGSGVDFYEQYF. The CDR3 DNA reads TGTGCCAGCAGCCAAGATAGGGGTTCGGGGGTCGATTTCTACGAGCAGTACTTC.